Following are 22 T cell receptor beta chains from one sample sequenced in a study of identical twins. TCRdb reprocessed the 5' RACE reads via MiXCR and lists one record per CDR3 protein. Here the sample spans roughly 18,000 distinct CDR3 sequences, nearly 70% being singletons. Sequenced input: memory (CD45RO+) T cells sorted from blood. These TCRs come from a woman between 18 and 29 years old in good health. This table probably holds off-target reads from a library built for another chain.

The chain couples TRBV5-1 to TRBJ2-3; D is perhaps TRBD1 or TRBD2 (5 bases each). This CDR3 comprises 19 residues. The ends were cut back, 1 base at V and 2 bases at J, with 23 bases in the middle. CDR1 SGHRS and CDR2 YFSETQ come from the germline V gene. DNA of the CDR3: TGCGCCAGCAGCTTGAGGCCTTACCCCCGGGGCGGTATCACAGATACGCAGTATTTT. Residues: CASSLRPYPRGGITDTQYF.

This chain uses TRBV28 with TRBJ2-7; D perhaps matches TRBD2 (5 bases). The length of the CDR3 is 13 residues. V lost 6 bases and J lost 6, with 15 bases in between. Germline V gene data show CDR1 as MDHEN and CDR2 as SYDVKM. The CDR3 DNA follows: TGTGCCAGCAGCCTTAGAGGGTCGGGCGAGCAGTACTTC. This encodes CASSLRGSGEQYF.

The chain uses TRBV7-2 and TRBJ1-2; no clear D. Trimming stripped 1 base from V and 8 bases from J, with 14 bases between. The length of the CDR3 is 14 residues. The V gene's germline CDR1 is SGHTA and CDR2 FQGNSA. CDR3 coding DNA: TGTGCCAGCAGCTTAGGTGGCAGAACGTTGGGCTACACCTTC. It specifies CASSLGGRTLGYTF.

V is TRBV12-3 or TRBV12-4 and J is TRBJ2-1; a possible D gene is TRBD1 (5 bases). The V end lost 2 bases, the J end lost 7 bases, and 12 bases lay between the germline ends. The CDR3 consists of 14 residues. The CDR3 reads CASSLKLRGNEQFF. CDR3 in DNA: TGTGCCAGCAGTTTAAAATTAAGGGGAAATGAGCAGTTCTTC.

CDR3 sequence reads: CATSATGANVLTF. CDR3 sequence (DNA): TGTGCCACCAGTGCAACCGGGGCCAACGTCCTGACTTTC. V gene TRBV24-1 combines with J gene TRBJ2-6; no definite D call. Germline CDR1 KGHDR, CDR2 SFDVKD. With 5 bases removed from V and 4 bases from J, the gap between germline ends came to 5 bases. The CDR3 sequence is 13 residues long.

This chain joins TRBV6-6 and TRBJ2-1; D not resolved. CDR3 length: 11 residues. Trimming cost V 4 bases and J 10 bases, with 8 bases left between them. The germline CDR1 and CDR2 sequences are MNHNY and SVGAGI (reference sequence). Here the CDR3 DNA reads TGTGCCAGCAGTTCGAGTGGGGAGCAGTTCTTC. Its protein product is CASSSSGEQFF.

The chain recombines TRBV20-1 with TRBJ2-1, with 7 bases matching TRBD1. The V gene's germline CDR1 is DFQATT and CDR2 SNEGSKA (reference sequence). This CDR3 spans 14 amino acids. V lost 3 bases and J lost 5; bases outside the gene matches: 7. CDR3 bases: TGCAGTGCTAGTCGACAGGGTACCCACAATGAGCAGTTCTTC. Translation gives CSASRQGTHNEQFF.

The chain combines TRBV11-3 with TRBJ2-3; weak D call: TRBD1 (6 bases). The CDR3 is 15 residues long. V lost 3 bases and J lost 3, with 13 bases in between. The germline CDR1 and CDR2 sequences are SGHNT and YENEEA. The CDR3 nucleotides read TGTGCCAGCAGCTTCTCAGGGGCGAGGACAGATACGCAGTATTTT. Amino acids: CASSFSGARTDTQYF.

V and J are TRBV20-1 and TRBJ2-7; unclear D gene. This CDR3 comprises 12 residues. Trimming cost V 6 bases and J 3 bases, with 12 bases left between them. Germline CDR1 reads DFQATT; CDR2 reads SNEGSKA (reference sequence). CDR3 sequence (DNA): TGCAGTGCCGACGGCCCCGACTACGAGCAGTACTTC. Its protein product is CSADGPDYEQYF.

The rearrangement uses TRBV2 and TRBJ2-3; D ambiguous. The germline CDR1 and CDR2 sequences are SNHLY and FYNNEI. The CDR3 runs 15 residues. Between the trimmed V and J ends, which lost 5 bases and 3 bases, there was a span of 15 bases. The CDR3 protein is CASSSRALPTDTQYF. The CDR3 coding sequence is TGTGCCAGCAGTTCCCGGGCCTTGCCAACAGATACGCAGTATTTT.

The chain carries TRBV29-1 and TRBJ2-5; 13 bases are shared with TRBD2. CDR3 length: 15 amino acids. J lost 5 bases, V lost 3 bases, and 6 bases had no gene match. Germline CDR1 reads SQVTM; CDR2 reads ANQGSEA. The CDR3 region is CSVDTSGRAGETQYF. The CDR3 DNA follows: TGCAGCGTTGACACTAGCGGGAGGGCTGGCGAGACCCAGTACTTC.

This rearrangement joins TRBV12-3 or TRBV12-4 to TRBJ2-3, with 9 bases aligning to TRBD2. The CDR3 is made up of 11 amino acids. V lost 6 bases, J lost 14 bases, and 6 bases stayed unmatched. CDR3 region: CASRSGTSMYF. Written as DNA, the CDR3 is TGTGCCAGCAGGTCCGGGACTAGCATGTATTTT.

V is TRBV10-2 and J is TRBJ2-3, with D perhaps TRBD2 (6 bases). Germline CDR1 reads WSHSY; CDR2 reads SAAADI. V was cut by 3 bases and J by 10 bases, with 14 bases left in between. The CDR3 contains 13 residues. CDR3 in DNA: TGCGCCAGCAGTGATGCGGGGTCGGATTCGCAGTATTTT. Residues: CASSDAGSDSQYF.

The rearrangement uses TRBV7-2 and TRBJ2-4, with TRBD1 as a possible D gene (6 bases). This CDR3 has 14 amino acids. Germline CDR1 SGHTA, CDR2 FQGNSA. The V and J ends lost 2 bases and 5 bases respectively, with 10 bases between them. CDR3 DNA sequence: TGTGCCAGCAGCTTACAGGGGTCGGAAAACATTCAGTACTTC. Translated: CASSLQGSENIQYF.

In its sample, this clonotype is medium-sized (0.01 to 0.1%). The rearrangement links TRBV5-1 to TRBJ2-1, with 11 bases that match TRBD2. Germline CDR1 reads SGHRS; CDR2 reads YFSETQ. Trimming removed 3 bases from V and 7 bases from J; junction bases left unmatched: 9. The CDR3 is 16 residues long. The DNA of the CDR3 is TGCGCCAGCAGCTGGACTCCGGGACTAGCGGCTAATGAGCAGTTCTTC. As protein: CASSWTPGLAANEQFF.

The rearrangement links TRBV7-8 to TRBJ2-1, with D perhaps matching TRBD1 (6 bases). Germline V gene lookup returns CDR1 SGHVS and CDR2 FQNEAQ. V was shortened by 5 bases and J by 7 bases, with 15 bases between the two germline ends. The CDR3 extends over 14 amino acids. In nucleotides, the CDR3 is TGTGCCAGCAGCCCTGGGGACATGTGGAATGAGCAGTTCTTC. It encodes CASSPGDMWNEQFF.

The chain combines TRBV2 with TRBJ1-5; perhaps TRBD1 as D (5 bases). From germline, CDR1 is SNHLY and CDR2 FYNNEI. This CDR3 is built from 15 residues. V was trimmed by 2 bases and J by 2 bases, leaving 10 bases between them. CDR3 nucleotide sequence: TGTGCCAGCAGTGAATCAGGGACGGGCAATCAGCCCCAGCATTTT. Translation: CASSESGTGNQPQHF.

The rearrangement links TRBV2 to TRBJ2-2, with 7 bases fitting TRBD1. V lost 6 bases to trimming and J lost 7 bases; unmatched junction nucleotides: 5. Looked up from germline, CDR1 is SNHLY and CDR2 is FYNNEI. The CDR3 has 13 residues. As DNA, the CDR3 is TGTGCCAGCAGGACAGGGCGCAGCGGGGAGCTGTTTTTT. Its translation is CASRTGRSGELFF.

The rearrangement joins TRBV30 to TRBJ2-7, with 10 bases matching TRBD1. CDR3 length: 13 residues. V shed 8 bases and J 4 bases; nucleotides not matched to a gene: 8. Germline CDR1 is GTSNPN and CDR2 is SVGIG (reference sequence). Here the CDR3 DNA reads TGTGCCAGGCAGACAGGGGGCGAGTACGAGCAGTACTTC. This sequence encodes CARQTGGEYEQYF. Looking up the rest from reference TRBV30 and TRBJ2-7 gives the full variable domain: SQTIHQWPATLVQPVGSPLSLECTVEGTSNPNLYWYRQAAGRGLQLLFYSVGIGQISSEVPQNLSASRPQDRQFILSSKKLLLSDSGFYLCARQTGGEYEQYFGPGTRLTVT.

The rearrangement uses TRBV12-3 or TRBV12-4 and TRBJ2-1; 10 nucleotides align to TRBD2. The CDR3 consists of 16 residues. Trimming removed 5 bases from V and 6 bases from J; junction bases left unmatched: 10. CDR3 nucleotide sequence: TGTGCCAGCAGTCGCCGACAAATAGCGGGAGGCAATGAGCAGTTCTTC. It encodes CASSRRQIAGGNEQFF.

This chain links TRBV18 with TRBJ2-1; 9 nucleotides align to TRBD2. This CDR3 is built from 14 residues. Germline V gene lookup returns CDR1 KGHSH and CDR2 LQKENI. The trim removed 5 bases at V and 6 bases at J, leaving 5 bases unmatched. CDR3 DNA: TGTGCCAGCTCAGAAGCGGGAGGTCTCAATGAGCAGTTCTTC. Protein product: CASSEAGGLNEQFF.

The chain has TRBV20-1 and TRBJ2-6; 9 nucleotides agree with TRBD2. The CDR3 sequence is 17 residues long. V gave up 6 bases and J gave up 3 bases; unmatched junction bases: 12. Germline V gene sequence: CDR1 DFQATT, CDR2 SNEGSKA (reference sequence). CDR3 loop: CSARRLAGVGGANVLTF. The CDR3 coding sequence is TGCAGTGCCAGAAGATTAGCGGGAGTAGGTGGGGCCAACGTCCTGACTTTC.